The clone carrying this T cell receptor (beta chain) appeared many times. Its specificity is unknown. At one end the junction does not follow the germline gene, possibly because of a read error. TCRdb reanalysed the reads using MiXCR and keeps one entry per CDR3 protein. The repertoire holds some 300,000 distinct CDR3 sequences, with around 10% as singletons. The data were taken from a study of T cell repertoires in cytomegalovirus infection. Study-level background: Through public TCR beta signatures, both CMV infection and matching HLA type were indicated.

Germline CDR1 and CDR2: DFQATT and SNEGSKA (reference sequence). This CDR3 is 15 amino acids long. Findings and limits, study-wide: HLA-C-restricted CMV-specific TCR beta clonotypes prevailed in the ex vivo response.

The chain links TRBV20-1 to TRBJ2-3; 7 bases line up with TRBD1. This receptor was taken from a human donor in good health (CMV status not recorded). Some clones in this sample may be carry-over from other donors' samples. Source material: PBMCs. CDR3 DNA sequence: TGCAGTGCTATTAACAGGGGCGGAAGCACAAATACGCAGTATTTT. This gives the protein CSAINRGGSTNTQYF.